These T cell receptor beta chains were read from a single sample in a study of blood T cell repertoires in COVID-19. The repertoire was sequenced with immunoSEQ multiplex PCR; TCRdb's copy has only in-frame clones and lacks some. The table includes fewer than 65,000 clones, about 92% detected once. Sequenced: peripheral blood. Source of these receptors: a human donor in a cohort sampled during active COVID-19. The CDR3 runs from the conserved cysteine through the conserved F or W. The order of the fields is CDR3 protein, clone size, V gene, J gene. Rows give clone size only sometimes, using once, few, many, or a class for an expanded clone.

CDR3aa: CASTRDIGETQYF
abundance: -
v_gene: TRBV19
j_gene: TRBJ2-5

CDR3aa: CASSIDLPGLSFGYTF
abundance: -
v_gene: TRBV19
j_gene: TRBJ1-2

CDR3aa: CASSQGGQGKTGNTIYF
abundance: -
v_gene: TRBV4-1
j_gene: TRBJ1-3

CDR3aa: CASSQNRVVNTEAFF
abundance: -
v_gene: TRBV5-4
j_gene: TRBJ1-1

CDR3aa: CASTVQKTGGGEKLFF
abundance: once
v_gene: TRBV3-1/TRBV3-2
j_gene: TRBJ1-4

CDR3aa: CASSTPSNYGYTF
abundance: -
v_gene: TRBV6-5
j_gene: TRBJ1-2

CDR3aa: CASSTRYRASSYEQYF
abundance: -
v_gene: TRBV14
j_gene: TRBJ2-7

CDR3aa: CASSVDDRPYEQYF
abundance: -
v_gene: TRBV9
j_gene: TRBJ2-7

CDR3aa: CATSKTSGNTDTQYF
abundance: -
v_gene: TRBV15
j_gene: TRBJ2-3

CDR3aa: CAISEPGNSYEQYF
abundance: -
v_gene: TRBV10-3
j_gene: TRBJ2-7

CDR3aa: CASSRFFSGRAVTEQYF
abundance: -
v_gene: TRBV6-6
j_gene: TRBJ2-7

CDR3aa: CASSIGQGSSGANVLTF
abundance: -
v_gene: TRBV19
j_gene: TRBJ2-6

CDR3aa: CASSLWRGNQPQHF
abundance: -
v_gene: TRBV19
j_gene: TRBJ1-5

CDR3aa: CASSIDWATEAFF
abundance: -
v_gene: TRBV19
j_gene: TRBJ1-1

CDR3aa: CAITRGGGYEQYF
abundance: -
v_gene: TRBV10-3
j_gene: TRBJ2-7

CDR3aa: CASSVDQGDTEAFF
abundance: -
v_gene: TRBV9
j_gene: TRBJ1-1

CDR3aa: CASSTRTGGNYGYTF
abundance: -
v_gene: TRBV6-6
j_gene: TRBJ1-2

CDR3aa: CASLGQVHEQYF
abundance: -
v_gene: TRBV25-1
j_gene: TRBJ2-7